These 25 T cell receptor beta chains were all obtained from the same sample, sequenced in a study of high-grade serous ovarian cancer treatment subgroups. Libraries were prepared by immunoSEQ multiplex PCR; TCRdb keeps only in-frame clonotypes and omits some of them. Counted here are about 8,800 clones, approximately 75% occurring once; the ten biggest clones make up roughly 10%. Tumor tissue was taken before any definitive surgery or chemotherapy was given. The sample taken for sequencing was tumor tissue. The receptor source for this set is a human donor with high-grade serous ovarian cancer.

The gene calls are TRBV2 and TRBJ1-6, with no clear D. The CDR3 sequence is 19 residues long. V was clipped by 4 bases and J by 4 bases, with 23 bases between them. Germline CDR1 and CDR2: SNHLY and FYNNEI. CDR3: CASSAGLAVIMTYNSPLHF. CDR3 DNA sequence: TGTGCCAGCAGTGCAGGATTGGCAGTAATTATGACTTATAATTCACCCCTCCACTTT.

V and J are TRBV19 and TRBJ2-1, with TRBD2 as a possible D gene (5 bases). The CDR3 totals 14 residues. Germline assignment: CDR1 LNHDA and CDR2 SQIVND (reference sequence). Trimming stripped 1 base from V and 6 bases from J, with 10 bases between. CDR3 sequence: CASSIVSGSNEQFF. DNA for the CDR3: TGTGCCAGTAGTATAGTATCTGGGAGCAATGAGCAGTTCTTC.

The CDR3 nucleotides are TGTGCCAGCAGGGGAGGACTAGCGGACTACAATGAGCAGTTCTTC. Translating gives CASRGGLADYNEQFF. The genes are TRBV28 and TRBJ2-1; 10 bases line up with TRBD2. J gave up 3 bases and V 6 bases, and 5 bases lay outside the gene matches. The germline CDR1 and CDR2 sequences are MDHEN and SYDVKM. The CDR3 runs 15 residues.

The CDR3 DNA is TGTGCCAGCGGGAAAGCCGAAGATACGCAGTATTTT. It specifies CASGKAEDTQYF. The rearrangement links TRBV6-1 to TRBJ2-3; D not certain. The V and J ends lost 8 bases and 5 bases respectively, with 11 bases between them. The germline V gene encodes CDR1 MNHNS and CDR2 SASEGT. The CDR3 contains 12 residues.

The CDR3 reads CASSQRLYSDVGASSYNSPLHF. The CDR3 region has the DNA TGCGCCAGCAGCCAACGCCTCTATTCGGACGTGGGGGCGAGCTCCTATAATTCACCCCTCCACTTT. The gene calls are TRBV4-3 and TRBJ1-6, with D possibly being TRBD1 (6 bases). The CDR3 spans 22 residues. Germline assignment: CDR1 LGHNA and CDR2 YSLEER. The V and J ends lost 2 bases and 0 bases respectively, with 26 bases between them.

The chain links TRBV27 to TRBJ1-2; 10 nucleotides match TRBD1. CDR1 and CDR2 from the germline V gene are MNHEY and SMNVEV (reference sequence). Trimming at V came to 6 bases and at J to 7 bases, leaving 11 bases not matched to a gene. This CDR3 spans 15 amino acids. The CDR3 reads CASRRNRQGAFGYTF. The CDR3 DNA sequence: TGTGCCAGCAGGCGGAATCGACAGGGGGCGTTTGGCTACACCTTC.

The chain carries TRBV10-3 and TRBJ2-1; 7 bases align to TRBD2. Germline V gives CDR1 ENHRY, CDR2 SYGVKD. The ends lost 9 bases at V and 8 bases at J; junction bases unmatched: 7. This CDR3 spans 12 amino acids. CDR3 nucleotides: TGTGCCATATCCGGGACTAACTATGAGCAGTTCTTC. Its protein is CAISGTNYEQFF.

The V and J genes are TRBV7-2 and TRBJ2-7; 9 bases line up with TRBD2. The ends lost 1 base at V and 4 bases at J; junction bases unmatched: 5. The CDR3 has 15 amino acids. Germline CDR1 reads SGHTA; CDR2 reads FQGNSA. The CDR3 DNA follows: TGTGCCAGCAGCTTAGGCCTGGCGGGAGGGTACGAGCAGTACTTC. Amino acids: CASSLGLAGGYEQYF.

This clone was detected only a few times. The CDR3 DNA is TGTGCCAGCAGCGTGATAGCGGGAGTCGTGAATGAGCAGTTCTTC. Translating it yields CASSVIAGVVNEQFF. The gene calls are TRBV9 and TRBJ2-1, with TRBD2 matching 9 bases. The J segment lost 7 bases and the V segment lost 2 bases, leaving 7 bases of the junction unmatched. CDR1 is SGDLS and CDR2 is YYNGEE in the germline V gene. The CDR3 is 15 residues long.

CDR3 nucleotides: TGTGCCAGCAGCGCCCAGGGGGCGGTGGGACTAGTAGGTTCTGGGGCCAACGTCCTGACTTTC. Translating it yields CASSAQGAVGLVGSGANVLTF. The genes are TRBV9 and TRBJ2-6, with D perhaps matching TRBD1 or TRBD2 (8 bases each). CDR3 length: 21 residues. Germline CDR1 and CDR2: SGDLS and YYNGEE. With 3 bases removed from V and 1 base from J, the gap between germline ends came to 26 bases.

The rearrangement uses TRBV10-3 and TRBJ2-3; perhaps TRBD1 as D (6 bases). V dropped 3 bases and J dropped 0 bases, with 16 bases sitting between them. Germline CDR1 ENHRY, CDR2 SYGVKD. The CDR3 runs 17 residues. CDR3 in amino acids: CAISERTAATSTDTQYF. The CDR3 coding sequence is TGTGCCATCAGTGAAAGGACAGCCGCTACTAGCACAGATACGCAGTATTTT.

V gene TRBV28 combines with J gene TRBJ2-3; 9 bases match TRBD1. Germline CDR1 MDHEN, CDR2 SYDVKM. V was clipped by 7 bases and J by 6 bases; unmatched bases: 5. This CDR3 region has 13 residues. CDR3 in amino acids: CASNGQGMDTQYF. DNA of the CDR3: TGTGCCAGCAATGGACAGGGGATGGATACGCAGTATTTT. The whole variable domain, filled in from reference TRBV28 and TRBJ2-3, reads DVKVTQSSRYLVKRTGEKVFLECVQDMDHENMFWYRQDPGLGLRLIYFSYDVKMKEKGDIPEGYSVSREKKERFSLILESASTNQTSMYLCASNGQGMDTQYFGPGTRLTVL.

V usage is TRBV7-6 and J usage is TRBJ2-7; D call uncertain. Trimming cost V 5 bases and J 3 bases, with 11 bases left between them. This CDR3 is built from 13 residues. Germline V gene data show CDR1 as SGHVS and CDR2 as FNYEAQ. The CDR3 spells CASSLLKGYEQYF. In DNA form, the CDR3 reads TGTGCCAGCAGCCTATTAAAGGGCTACGAGCAGTACTTC.

The chain is built from TRBV29-1 and TRBJ2-3; 10 positions match TRBD2. CDR3 length: 14 amino acids. Germline trimming cut 4 bases from V and 5 bases from J; bases unmatched to any gene: 6. Germline V gene lookup returns CDR1 SQVTM and CDR2 ANQGSEA. Written as DNA, the CDR3 is TGCAGCGTTGCTGGGCAGCGGGAGGGAGATACGCAGTATTTT. The encoded protein is CSVAGQREGDTQYF.

The chain recombines TRBV5-6 with TRBJ1-2; D might be TRBD1 (5 bases). The V end lost 2 bases, the J end lost 7 bases, and 15 bases lay between the germline ends. CDR1 and CDR2 from the germline V gene are SGHDT and YYEEEE. The CDR3 is 14 amino acids. The CDR3 bases are TGTGCCAGCAGCTTACCGGGGGTGGAGGGTGGCTACACCTTC. It yields the protein CASSLPGVEGGYTF.

The table lists this clone with a few counts. The V and J genes are TRBV9 and TRBJ2-3, with D perhaps given as TRBD1 or TRBD2 (5 bases each). Germline CDR1 SGDLS, CDR2 YYNGEE. The ends were cut back, 4 bases at V and 4 bases at J, with 16 bases in the middle. The CDR3 extends over 15 amino acids. In nucleotides, the CDR3 is TGTGCCAGCAGCCGGGGTGGGGGAGTGGCAGATACGCAGTATTTT. Its translation is CASSRGGGVADTQYF.

The chain uses TRBV7-2 and TRBJ2-2; 9 bases align to TRBD1. Germline V gives CDR1 SGHTA, CDR2 FQGNSA. V was clipped by 1 base and J by 4 bases; unmatched bases: 7. This CDR3 is built from 17 residues. The CDR3, as DNA: TGTGCCAGCAGCTTAGTTGGGACAGGGAGTTTCACCGGGGAGCTGTTTTTT. Translating it yields CASSLVGTGSFTGELFF.

CDR3 DNA sequence: TGTGCCAGCAGCTTAGAACTAGCGGCTAAAGATACGCAGTATTTT. It specifies CASSLELAAKDTQYF. The chain has TRBV11-2 and TRBJ2-3; 8 bases agree with TRBD2. This CDR3 spans 15 amino acids. After removal of 0 bases from V and 5 bases from J, the junction contained 4 bases not matched to a gene. Per the germline V gene, CDR1 is SGHAT and CDR2 is FQNNGV.

This clone was picked up a small number of times. This sequence joins TRBV29-1 and TRBJ1-1; 9 bases line up with TRBD1. The CDR3 runs 14 residues. Germline V gene data show CDR1 as SQVTM and CDR2 as ANQGSEA. V was pared by 8 bases and J by 1 base, with 8 bases of the junction left unmatched. The CDR3 DNA is TGCAGCATACGACAGGGGGGGAGGAACACTGAAGCTTTCTTT. It codes for CSIRQGGRNTEAFF.

The J gene is TRBJ1-2, the V gene TRBV6-5; 7 bases line up with TRBD1. After removal of 6 bases from V and 8 bases from J, the junction contained 12 bases not matched to a gene. Per the germline V gene, CDR1 is MNHEY and CDR2 is SVGAGI. The CDR3 runs to 14 residues. CDR3 protein: CASRTGILRSGYTF. CDR3 DNA: TGTGCCAGCAGGACAGGGATCCTTAGGAGCGGCTACACCTTC.

This clone has more than one count but fewer than ten. The rearrangement joins TRBV9 to TRBJ2-2; TRBD2 matches 10 bases. J gave up 1 base and V 4 bases, and 4 bases lay outside the gene matches. CDR3 length: 16 amino acids. The germline V gene has CDR1 SGDLS and CDR2 YYNGEE. Here the CDR3 DNA reads TGTGCCAGCAGCCCCCGACTAGCGGGGAACACCGGGGAGCTGTTTTTT. Encoded protein: CASSPRLAGNTGELFF.

This chain uses TRBV2 with TRBJ2-5; TRBD1 aligns across 11 bases. Germline-derived CDR1 and CDR2 are SNHLY and FYNNEI. This CDR3 comprises 17 residues. J was trimmed by 5 bases and V by 5 bases; bases with no gene match: 13. The CDR3 coding sequence is TGTGCCAGCAGTCCCACAACCGGGACAGGGGGGTGGGAGACCCAGTACTTC. Its protein product is CASSPTTGTGGWETQYF.

V is TRBV7-3 and J is TRBJ1-1; 8 nucleotides align to TRBD1. There are 16 residues in the CDR3. The V and J ends lost 5 bases and 1 base, in that order; junction bases with no gene match: 9. Germline CDR1 and CDR2: SGHTA and FQGTGA. Here the CDR3 reads CASSPTPQGANTEAFF. The CDR3 DNA reads TGTGCCAGCAGCCCTACACCTCAGGGGGCGAACACTGAAGCTTTCTTT. Looking up the rest from reference TRBV7-3 and TRBJ1-1 gives the full variable domain: GAGVSQTPSNKVTEKGKYVELRCDPISGHTALYWYRQSLGQGPEFLIYFQGTGAADDSGLPNDRFFAVRPEGSVSTLKIQRTERGDSAVYLCASSPTPQGANTEAFFGQGTRLTVV.

By share of the sample, this clone is medium-sized. The chain has TRBV5-6 and TRBJ2-2; a possible D gene is TRBD2 (6 bases). V lost 1 base and J 4 bases, leaving 8 bases between the germline ends. CDR3 length: 14 residues. Germline V gene lookup returns CDR1 SGHDT and CDR2 YYEEEE. The CDR3 region is CASSLIGSTGELFF. For the CDR3, the DNA is TGTGCCAGCAGCTTGATCGGGAGCACCGGGGAGCTGTTTTTT.

The genes are TRBV6-6 and TRBJ1-4; tentative D call: TRBD1 (5 bases). Trimming removed 5 bases from V and 2 bases from J, with 12 bases in between. In germline, CDR1 is MNHNY, CDR2 SVGAGI (reference sequence). The CDR3 is 15 amino acids. The CDR3 DNA is TGTGCCAGCAGTACCCAGGGTATGACTAATGAAAAACTGTTTTTT. Protein: CASSTQGMTNEKLFF.